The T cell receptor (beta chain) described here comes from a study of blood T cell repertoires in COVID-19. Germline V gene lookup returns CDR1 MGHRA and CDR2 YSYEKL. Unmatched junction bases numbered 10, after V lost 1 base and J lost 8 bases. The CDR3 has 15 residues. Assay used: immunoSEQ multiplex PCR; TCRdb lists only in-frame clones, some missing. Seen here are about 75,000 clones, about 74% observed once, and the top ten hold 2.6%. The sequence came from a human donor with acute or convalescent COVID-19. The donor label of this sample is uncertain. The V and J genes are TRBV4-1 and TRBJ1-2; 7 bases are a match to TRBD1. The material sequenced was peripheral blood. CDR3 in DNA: TGCGCCAGCAGCCAAGCGGCAGGGGGAGGTCAAGGCTACACCTTC. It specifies CASSQAAGGGQGYTF.